This T cell receptor beta chain was identified during a study of blood T cell repertoires in COVID-19. Overall study context: The cDNA or gDNA used as material had been derived from T cells, B-cell-depleted T cells, or PBMCs.

Membership in each cohort depended on participant-reported clinical history. The germline V gene encodes CDR1 SGHVS and CDR2 FNYEAQ. The CDR3 extends over 15 amino acids. With 1 base clipped from V and 4 bases from J, the junction kept 5 bases outside the gene matches. Original methodology: Estimation of nucleated cell counts was performed using reference gene primer amplification. Libraries were prepared by immunoSEQ multiplex PCR; TCRdb keeps only in-frame clonotypes and omits some of them. The V and J calls and clone size come from that table; D and trimming were worked out from the DNA. Of some 410,000 clones listed, roughly 90% are singletons.

The V call is TRBV7-6, the J call TRBJ1-1; TRBD1 aligns across 8 bases. The TCR sequence derives from a woman aged 25 to 39 with acute COVID-19. The sample comprised PBMCs or T cells enriched from blood (not recorded which). CDR3 in amino acids: CASSLVGQGGTEAFF. In nucleotides, the CDR3 is TGTGCCAGCAGCTTAGTAGGACAGGGAGGCACTGAAGCTTTCTTT.